Below, 15 T cell receptor beta chains from the same sample are listed, as sequenced in a study of CD8 T cells in Susac syndrome. cDNA came from roughly 0.5 to 1 ug RNA primed by random hexamers. TCRdb reprocessed the immunoSEQ multiplex PCR reads with MiXCR, giving one entry per CDR3 protein. The table records 300,000 or so distinct CDR3 sequences, 90% to 95% of them present only once. The sequencing sample was made of CD4+ T cells from PBMCs. These receptors originate from a human donor with multiple sclerosis.

This clonotype was seen once. This chain links TRBV7-6 with TRBJ2-2, with unresolved D. Deletions cut 6 bases from V and 0 bases from J, with 11 bases between. The CDR3 runs 15 residues. The germline V gene has CDR1 SGHVS and CDR2 FNYEAQ. CDR3 in amino acids: CASSSPITNTGELFF. The CDR3 bases are TGTGCCAGCAGTTCTCCGATTACGAACACCGGGGAGCTGTTTTTT.

CDR3 coding DNA: TGTGCCAGCAGCAAAGGAAGGCTCGGTGAGCAGTTCTTC. This codes for CASSKGRLGEQFF. This chain joins TRBV3-1 and TRBJ2-1; D is unresolved. Germline V lookup: CDR1 LGHDT, CDR2 YNNKEL (reference sequence). The V gene lost 5 bases and the J gene lost 9 bases, with 14 bases spanning the gap. CDR3 length: 13 residues.

This clonotype appeared once. This chain links TRBV12-3 or TRBV12-4 with TRBJ1-2; no clear D. The V end was cut by 8 bases, the J end by 4 bases, with 8 bases between. There are 11 residues in the CDR3. CDR3 DNA: TGTGCCAGCGGGAAGGGCTATGGCTACACCTTC. Protein: CASGKGYGYTF.

The gene calls are TRBV19 and TRBJ2-5; the D gene is possibly TRBD1 (5 bases). The ends were cut back, 5 bases at V and 4 bases at J, with 11 bases in the middle. Germline-derived CDR1 and CDR2 are LNHDA and SQIVND (reference sequence). The CDR3 has 13 residues. The CDR3 bases are TGTGCCAGTAGTCTGTTAAGGGGAGAGACCCAGTACTTC. Protein: CASSLLRGETQYF. Filled out from reference TRBV19 and TRBJ2-5, the complete variable domain reads DGGITQSPKYLFRKEGQNVTLSCEQNLNHDAMYWYRQDPGQGLRLIYYSQIVNDFQKGDIAEGYSVSREKKESFPLTVTSAQKNPTAFYLCASSLLRGETQYFGPGTRLLVL.

The CDR3 sequence is CASSPPGGHNQPQHF. DNA of the CDR3: TGTGCCAGCAGCCCCCCGGGAGGACACAATCAGCCCCAGCATTTT. The V call is TRBV7-9, the J call TRBJ1-5; D is possibly TRBD1 (5 bases). Germline V gene lookup returns CDR1 SEHNR and CDR2 FQNEAQ (reference sequence). CDR3 length: 15 amino acids. V lost 5 bases and J lost 3, with 14 bases in between.

This clonotype was picked up one time. The chain carries TRBV18 and TRBJ2-2, with 7 bases matching TRBD2. V shed 2 bases, J shed 4 bases, and the junction held 4 bases outside the gene matches. CDR3 length: 15 amino acids. Per germline, CDR1 KGHSH and CDR2 LQKENI. The CDR3 loop is CASSPSPGGTGELFF. In DNA form, the CDR3 reads TGTGCCAGCTCACCAAGCCCGGGGGGCACCGGGGAGCTGTTTTTT.

This clonotype was counted between two and nine times. The CDR3: CASSLRQGAYEQYF. CDR3 DNA: TGTGCCAGCAGCTTGCGACAGGGGGCATACGAGCAGTACTTC. The rearrangement uses TRBV5-6 and TRBJ2-7, with 10 bases identical to TRBD1. Trimming at V came to 1 base and at J to 4 bases, leaving 2 bases not matched to a gene. The CDR3 covers 14 residues. Germline V gives CDR1 SGHDT, CDR2 YYEEEE.

The V call is TRBV25-1, the J call TRBJ2-3, with D perhaps being TRBD1 or TRBD2 (6 bases each). V lost 4 bases and J lost 4, with 21 bases in between. Germline V gene lookup returns CDR1 MGHDK and CDR2 SYGVNS. The CDR3 contains 17 residues. The CDR3 DNA sequence: TGTGCCAGCAGTGTATACAGGGCGCGGGGAACCCCAGATACGCAGTATTTT. Its translation is CASSVYRARGTPDTQYF.

This sequence joins TRBV6-6 and TRBJ2-7; no clear D gene. CDR1 and CDR2 (germline): MNHNY, SVGAGI (reference sequence). The CDR3 totals 13 residues. Trimming cost V 2 bases and J 2 bases, with 7 bases left between them. The CDR3 here is CASSYRVAYEQYF. The CDR3 coding sequence is TGTGCCAGCAGTTACCGGGTCGCCTACGAGCAGTACTTC.

The chain links TRBV30 to TRBJ2-1, with D tentatively TRBD1 (6 bases). CDR1 GTSNPN and CDR2 SVGIG come from the germline V gene (reference sequence). CDR3 length equals 15 residues. Trimming stripped 2 bases from V and 4 bases from J, with 15 bases between. CDR3 loop: CAWSRGNNLYNEQFF. DNA of the CDR3: TGTGCCTGGAGTAGGGGGAACAACTTATACAATGAGCAGTTCTTC.

Points on this clonotype: An end of the junction does not agree with germline; a read error may underlie this. The chain uses TRBV7-9 and TRBJ1-5, with TRBD1 identical over 7 bases. Germline V lookup: CDR1 SEHNR, CDR2 FQNEAQ (reference sequence). The CDR3 is made up of 12 amino acids. CDR3 nucleotides: TGTGCCAGCAGCCGACTGACAGGGCCTATGGATTTT. This codes for CASSRLTGPMDF.

The V call is TRBV20-1, the J call TRBJ2-3; D not certain. Germline V gives CDR1 DFQATT, CDR2 SNEGSKA (reference sequence). V lost 5 bases and J lost 3, with 21 bases in between. The CDR3 contains 16 residues. The CDR3 reads CSAEARRVIRTDTQYF. The CDR3 DNA sequence: TGCAGTGCTGAAGCAAGACGGGTAATTCGGACAGATACGCAGTATTTT.

The chain joins TRBV7-8 to TRBJ2-7; 7 positions match TRBD2. Germline V gives CDR1 SGHVS, CDR2 FQNEAQ. V lost 6 bases and J lost 6; bases outside the gene matches: 14. This CDR3 has 15 residues. The CDR3 DNA sequence: TGTGCCAGCAGTCGGAGCGGGGCCAGGTTGGCCGAGCAGTACTTC. Translation gives CASSRSGARLAEQYF. Filled out from reference TRBV7-8 and TRBJ2-7, the complete variable domain reads GAGVSQSPRYKVAKRGQDVALRCDPISGHVSLFWYQQALGQGPEFLTYFQNEAQLDKSGLPSDRFFAERPEGSVSTLKIQRTQQEDSAVYLCASSRSGARLAEQYFGPGTRLTVT.

The chain recombines TRBV20-1 with TRBJ2-5; D is perhaps TRBD2 (6 bases). Germline values: CDR1 DFQATT, CDR2 SNEGSKA (reference sequence). The CDR3 consists of 17 residues. Trimming left V 3 bases short and J 5 bases short, with 25 bases between. The CDR3 loop reads CSASRQGGHPEGETQYF. CDR3 bases: TGCAGTGCTAGTAGGCAGGGCGGCCACCCGGAGGGGGAGACCCAGTACTTC.

CDR3: CASSLGGTDYNEQFF. As DNA, the CDR3 is TGCGCCAGCAGCTTGGGGGGGACTGACTACAATGAGCAGTTCTTC. The chain combines TRBV5-1 with TRBJ2-1, with D possibly matching TRBD2 (6 bases). V was clipped by 0 bases and J by 3 bases, with 10 bases between them. The CDR3 is 15 amino acids. Germline loops: CDR1 SGHRS, CDR2 YFSETQ.